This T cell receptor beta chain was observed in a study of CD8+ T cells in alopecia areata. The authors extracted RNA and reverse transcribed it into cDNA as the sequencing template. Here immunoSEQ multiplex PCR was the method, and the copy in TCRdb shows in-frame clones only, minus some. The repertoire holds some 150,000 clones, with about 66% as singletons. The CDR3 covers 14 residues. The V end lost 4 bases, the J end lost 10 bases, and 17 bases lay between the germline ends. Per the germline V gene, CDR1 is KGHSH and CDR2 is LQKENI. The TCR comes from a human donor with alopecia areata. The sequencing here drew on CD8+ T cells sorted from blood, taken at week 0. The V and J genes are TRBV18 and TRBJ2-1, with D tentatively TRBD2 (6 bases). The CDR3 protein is CASSHRDSLREQFF. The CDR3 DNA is TGTGCCAGCTCACACCGGGACTCCCTCAGGGAGCAGTTCTTC.